This T cell receptor beta chain emerged from a study of blood T cells in healthy people across ages. The wider study: Using template switching, researchers captured about one barcoded beta molecule for each two T cells.

Germline lookup yields CDR1 DFQATT and CDR2 SNEGSKA (reference sequence). There are 13 residues in the CDR3. The junction had 3 bases not matched to a gene; V was cut back by 1 base and J by 5 bases. Of note for this clonotype: What it binds is unknown.

Then a second PCR, running about 6 to 11 cycles, was carried out with a sample-barcoded 5' primer and a J-beta primer mix. Each sample yielded at least 2.5 million CDR3-containing paired-end reads. A single record per CDR3 protein comes from TCRdb applying MiXCR to the 5' RACE reads. The sample contains around 990,000 distinct CDR3 sequences, more than 30% of which appear only once. Findings and limits, study-wide: Expanded clonotype shifts may have been confounded, as the donors had an unknown CMV status. Relative to aged donors, long-lived donors carried more naive CD4+ cells and displayed higher diversity.

The chain links TRBV20-1 to TRBJ2-3; 7 bases match TRBD1. This clonotype was obtained from a man aged 18 to 29 in good health. The sample taken for sequencing was blood. In nucleotides, the CDR3 is TGCAGTGCTAGAGTGGCAGGGGGAGATACGCAGTATTTT. This gives the protein CSARVAGGDTQYF.